The 8 T cell receptor beta chains below were found in one sample sequenced in a study of T cells in women clearing cervical HPV infection (dated by TCRdb to 2017 to 2018). The method was the immunoSEQ multiplex PCR assay. In TCRdb, the immuneACCESS table is reduced to in-frame sequences with V and J assigned. These tables do not hold every clone; where another copy was compared, an unresolved V gene accounts for under half, and the others remain unexplained. The sample table on file contains tens of thousands of clones. The top ten hold 0.95% to 1.5% of the sample. Sequenced material: blood buffy coat. These receptors all come from a woman aged 18 to 75 with a cervical HPV16 infection that either progressed to CIN3+ or cleared (not recorded which).

Points on this clone: The read ends 3 residues before the CDR3 terminus; that terminus is restored from the germline J gene. This chain connects TRBV11-2 to TRBJ2-7, with TRBD2 identical over 8 bases. This CDR3 comprises 14 residues. The germline CDR1 and CDR2 sequences are SGHAT and FQNNGV. V trimming: 7 bases; J trimming: 3 bases; junction bases outside the gene matches: 8. The CDR3 protein is CASNFQGTSYEQYF. The covered CDR3 bases are TGTGCCAGCAACTTTCAAGGGACTAGCTACGAG.

Concerning this clone: The read ends 3 residues early relative to the CDR3; the germline J gene fills the gap. The V and J genes are TRBV7-8 and TRBJ2-5; TRBD2 is a possible D gene (5 bases). Deletions cut 1 base from V and 0 bases from J, with 12 bases between. Germline CDR1 is SGHVS and CDR2 is FQNEAQ. This CDR3 has 16 residues. CDR3 in amino acids: CASSLGSSWYQETQYF. CDR3 bases read: TGTGCCAGCAGCTTAGGGTCTAGCTGGTACCAAGAGACC.

Partial CDR3 DNA: TGCGCCAGCAGCTTGACCGCGGGGCACGGGGAG. It is translated as CASSLTAGHGE. The entire CDR3 protein reads CASSLTAGHGELFF. The chain couples TRBV5-1 to TRBJ2-2; D might be TRBD2 (6 bases). The DNA ends 3 residues before the CDR3 does, and the rest of the CDR3 is filled in from the germline J gene. In germline, CDR1 is SGHRS, CDR2 YFSETQ. The CDR3 runs to 14 residues. V was trimmed by 1 base and J by 7 bases, leaving 11 bases between them.

For this clone: The read comes to an end 3 residues before the CDR3 does, leaving the germline J gene to fill in the end. The genes are TRBV19 and TRBJ1-1; D not resolved. The V and J ends lost 5 bases and 7 bases respectively, with 11 bases between them. There are 12 residues in the CDR3. Germline values: CDR1 LNHDA, CDR2 SQIVND (reference sequence). Partial CDR3 DNA: TGTGCCAGTAGTTCGTACCTACGTGAA. This encodes CASSSYLRE. From start to end, the CDR3 is CASSSYLREAFF.

Of note for this clone: Sequencing ends 3 residues short of the CDR3 end; the germline J gene provides the rest. The chain couples TRBV14 to TRBJ2-5; 8 bases are a match to TRBD1. Germline CDR1 is SGHDN and CDR2 is FVKESK. The CDR3 is 15 residues long. The ends lost 3 bases at V and 5 bases at J; junction bases unmatched: 8. CDR3 in amino acids: CASSQTTGAAETQYF. The sequenced CDR3 bases are TGTGCCAGCAGCCAGACGACAGGGGCGGCGGAGACC. The full variable domain, completed using reference TRBV14 and TRBJ2-5, is EAGVTQFPSHSVIEKGQTVTLRCDPISGHDNLYWYRRVMGKEIKFLLHFVKESKQDESGMPNNRFLAERTGGTYSTLKVQPAELEDSGVYFCASSQTTGAAETQYFGPGTRLLVL.

Concerning this clone itself: Coverage ceases 3 residues before the CDR3 finishes, and the germline J gene fills in the end. The rearrangement uses TRBV5-1 and TRBJ2-3; no clear D gene. There are 14 residues in the CDR3. Germline lookup yields CDR1 SGHRS and CDR2 YFSETQ. The CDR3 bases that were read are TGCGCCAGCAGCGCTAGTGGCCCCCGAGAGACG. It translates to CASSASGPRET. The CDR3 in full is CASSASGPRETQYF.

With regard to this clone: The read terminates 3 residues before the CDR3 end, so the remaining end is supplied by the germline J gene. The chain couples TRBV13 to TRBJ2-7, with 7 positions matching TRBD2. Germline CDR1 reads PRHDT; CDR2 reads FYEKMQ (reference sequence). Germline trimming cut 2 bases from V and 3 bases from J; bases unmatched to any gene: 10. The CDR3 is made up of 16 amino acids. CDR3 DNA (partial): TGTGCCAGCAGCTTATCGCGGAGCGGGATCCACTACGAG. Translated: CASSLSRSGIHYE. The whole CDR3 sequence reads CASSLSRSGIHYEQYF.

The DNA read from the CDR3 is TGTGCCAGCAGTTCAGAGCGGGGGGCGTACTACGAG. Translated, it gives CASSSERGAYYE. From start to end, the CDR3 is CASSSERGAYYEQYF. The chain is built from TRBV2 and TRBJ2-7; 9 nucleotides align to TRBD2. The read finishes 3 residues shy of the CDR3 end, and the germline J gene is used to complete it. Germline V gene data show CDR1 as SNHLY and CDR2 as FYNNEI. The CDR3 runs to 15 residues. Trimming cost V 5 bases and J 3 bases; bases outside gene matches: 8.